This TCR beta chain was sequenced for a study of blood T cell repertoires in COVID-19. Germline V lookup: CDR1 SGHDN, CDR2 FVKESK. Between the trimmed V and J ends, which lost 1 base and 3 bases, there was a span of 4 bases. The CDR3 loop spans 12 amino acids. Under the authors' procedure: Amplified reference gene primers provided the basis for estimating nucleated cell counts. Libraries were prepared by immunoSEQ multiplex PCR; TCRdb keeps only in-frame clonotypes and omits some of them. V, J and clone size derive from that table, while D and trimming were established from the DNA sequence. The table includes some 68,000 clones, around 90% detected once.

This clonotype was obtained from a woman aged 50 to 60 with COVID-19, enrolled during active disease. The sequenced material came from peripheral blood. J is TRBJ2-7 and V is TRBV14, with no clear D. CDR3 region: CASSQVHYEQYF. CDR3 nucleotide sequence: TGTGCCAGCAGCCAAGTTCACTACGAGCAGTACTTC.